Reported below is one T cell receptor beta chain. Its antigen is still unknown. Germline V lookup: CDR1 SNHLY, CDR2 FYNNEI. V was shortened by 3 bases and J by 4 bases, with 15 bases between the two germline ends. The CDR3 is 15 residues long. Primers included in the PCR were 60 Vbeta and 13 Jbeta primers. The repertoire was sequenced with immunoSEQ multiplex PCR; TCRdb's copy has only in-frame clones and lacks some. The sample holds around 140,000 clones, roughly 9.6% seen once. These donors, healthy bone marrow donors, were studied. These data belong to a study of cytomegalovirus exposure and HLA in healthy donors. Background on the study: Early released data had about 80 million unique TCRs, all coming from HLA-typed donors. General observations from the study: Sequence variants that were highly shared formed a cluster that was likely a sequencing artifact. With further analysis later on, most CMV-associated TCR beta chains appeared HLA-restricted.

The sequence derives from a woman aged 40-49 years in good health and CMV-seropositive. Sample: PBMCs. This chain links TRBV2 with TRBJ1-2; a possible D gene is TRBD1 (5 bases). The CDR3 loop is CASSDGGGSSYGYTF. For the CDR3, the DNA is TGTGCCAGCAGTGACGGGGGGGGTTCCTCCTATGGCTACACCTTC.